This T cell receptor (beta chain) was captured by sequencing in a study of T-cell memory formation after mild COVID-19. TCRdb ran MiXCR on the 5' RACE reads and lists one entry per CDR3 protein. The sample yields roughly 140,000 distinct CDR3 sequences, around 14% seen once. This clonotype was seen a handful of times. The antigen remains undetermined. Study observations and caveats: Still unconfirmed is whether the second-wave clones peaking on day 37 recognized SARS-CoV-2.

The sequenced material came from PBMCs or a T cell subset sorted from them (not recorded which). This clonotype was obtained from an adult woman who had mild COVID-19 (a few samples of this study predate the infection). Cell type and time point are not known.

The CDR3 DNA follows: TGTGCCAGCAGCTCCGATTTCCGGACAGAGGGCTATGGCTACACCTTC. Its translation is CASSSDFRTEGYGYTF. The chain links TRBV7-9 to TRBJ1-2, with a possible D match to TRBD1 (6 bases). Germline V gives CDR1 SEHNR, CDR2 FQNEAQ (reference sequence). V dropped 4 bases and J dropped 4 bases, with 19 bases sitting between them. This CDR3 spans 16 amino acids. Variable domain in full (rest from reference TRBV7-9 and TRBJ1-2): DTGVSQNPRHKITKRGQNVTFRCDPISEHNRLYWYRQTLGQGPEFLTYFQNEAQLEKSRLLSDRFSAERPKGSFSTLEIQRTEQGDSAMYLCASSSDFRTEGYGYTFGSGTRLTVV.